What follows describes a single T cell receptor (beta chain). Its specificity is unknown. What was sequenced were expressed TCRB transcripts, since all of the isolated RNA had been reverse transcribed. Sequencing was performed with immunoSEQ multiplex PCR; in TCRdb, only in-frame clones are kept and a portion is missing. This sample has 350,000 to 400,000 clones; roughly 16% occur once, and the top ten carry 0.019%. CDR3 length equals 15 residues. Germline V gives CDR1 KGHSH, CDR2 LQKENI. Trimming took off 2 bases at V and 0 bases at J, with 11 bases between the two ends. This sample stems from a study of beta chain features in type 1 diabetes. The study's findings and limits: When VDJ junctions were examined, type 1 diabetes patients showed fewer insertions and more deletions.

J is TRBJ2-7 and V is TRBV18; D uncertain. The receptor was isolated from a woman younger than 35 in good health. Sequenced: naive CD4+ T cells from blood. CDR3 loop: CASSPYTTASYEQYF. CDR3 sequence (DNA): TGTGCCAGCTCACCATATACCACAGCCTCCTACGAGCAGTACTTC.